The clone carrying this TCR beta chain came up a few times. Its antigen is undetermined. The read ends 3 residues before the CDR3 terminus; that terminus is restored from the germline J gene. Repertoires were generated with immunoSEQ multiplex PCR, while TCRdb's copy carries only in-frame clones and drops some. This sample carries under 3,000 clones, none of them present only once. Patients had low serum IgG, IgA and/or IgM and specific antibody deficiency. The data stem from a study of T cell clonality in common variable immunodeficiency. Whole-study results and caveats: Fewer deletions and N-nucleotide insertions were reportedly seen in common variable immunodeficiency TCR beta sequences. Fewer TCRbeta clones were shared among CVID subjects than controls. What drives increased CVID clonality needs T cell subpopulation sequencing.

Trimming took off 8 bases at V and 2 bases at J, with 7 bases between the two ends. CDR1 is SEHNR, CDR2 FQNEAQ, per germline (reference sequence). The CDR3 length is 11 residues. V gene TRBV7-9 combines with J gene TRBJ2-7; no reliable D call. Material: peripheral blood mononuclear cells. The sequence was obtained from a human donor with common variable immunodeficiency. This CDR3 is CASAVTYEQYF. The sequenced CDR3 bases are TGTGCCAGCGCAGTTACCTACGAG.